The 26 T cell receptor beta chains given below trace back to one sample, sequenced in a study of blood T cell repertoires in COVID-19. Generated by immunoSEQ multiplex PCR, the TCRdb table keeps only in-frame clones and is missing some. This sample carries some 210,000 clones, around 84% of them seen once, and the ten largest clones take about 20%. The sequencing sample was made of peripheral blood. The source is a human donor in a cohort sampled during active COVID-19.

This chain links TRBV28 with TRBJ1-5; 8 positions agree with TRBD1. J was trimmed by 3 bases and V by 2 bases; bases with no gene match: 9. Germline-derived CDR1 and CDR2 are MDHEN and SYDVKM. This CDR3 has 17 residues. The CDR3 DNA reads TGTGCCAGCAGTTTAATAGTAGCAGGGGGCAACAATCAGCCCCAGCATTTT. Amino acids: CASSLIVAGGNNQPQHF. Supplemented by reference TRBV28 and TRBJ1-5, the full variable domain reads DVKVTQSSRYLVKRTGEKVFLECVQDMDHENMFWYRQDPGLGLRLIYFSYDVKMKEKGDIPEGYSVSREKKERFSLILESASTNQTSMYLCASSLIVAGGNNQPQHFGDGTRLSIL.

The chain's CDR3 is CASSPVWGQGGGGDEKLFF. DNA for the CDR3: TGTGCCAGCAGCCCAGTTTGGGGACAGGGTGGGGGTGGTGATGAAAAACTGTTTTTT. The rearrangement links TRBV4-2 to TRBJ1-4; 9 bases agree with TRBD1. Per germline, CDR1 LGHNA and CDR2 YNFKEQ. V shed 4 bases and J 6 bases; nucleotides not matched to a gene: 18. The CDR3 length is 19 residues.

This sequence joins TRBV20-1 and TRBJ2-3, with D possibly TRBD1 on 6 matching bases. The CDR3 is 15 amino acids. Trimming took off 3 bases at V and 4 bases at J, with 17 bases between the two ends. Germline CDR1 is DFQATT and CDR2 is SNEGSKA (reference sequence). CDR3 DNA: TGCAGTGCTAGTTTCATTCTAGACAGGTCAGATACGCAGTATTTT. It is translated as CSASFILDRSDTQYF.

The V call is TRBV28, the J call TRBJ2-5; 8 bases match TRBD2. J was trimmed by 5 bases and V by 7 bases; bases with no gene match: 9. CDR1 and CDR2 (germline): MDHEN, SYDVKM. This CDR3 region has 14 residues. The CDR3 region is CASTPRGAEETQYF. In DNA form, the CDR3 reads TGTGCCAGCACTCCGCGGGGGGCAGAGGAGACCCAGTACTTC.

This clone was seen only a few times. CDR3 coding DNA: TGTGCCAGCAGCTTGCGGACAGGAGAAGGAGATACGCAGTATTTT. Translation: CASSLRTGEGDTQYF. The chain links TRBV13 to TRBJ2-3, with TRBD1 identical over 7 bases. The CDR3 has 15 amino acids. Germline values: CDR1 PRHDT, CDR2 FYEKMQ (reference sequence). J lost 5 bases, V lost 3 bases, and 8 bases had no gene match.

This chain uses TRBV10-3 with TRBJ2-7; 8 bases line up with TRBD2. CDR3 length: 13 amino acids. J gave up 2 bases and V 6 bases, and 3 bases lay outside the gene matches. Germline V lookup: CDR1 ENHRY, CDR2 SYGVKD. The CDR3 DNA sequence: TGTGCCATCAGGGGACTAGGCCCCTACGAGCAGTACTTC. Translating gives CAIRGLGPYEQYF.

This chain uses TRBV7-8 with TRBJ1-2; 7 bases agree with TRBD1. This CDR3 comprises 13 residues. The V and J ends lost 5 bases and 4 bases, in that order; junction bases with no gene match: 4. In germline, CDR1 is SGHVS, CDR2 FQNEAQ. CDR3 in DNA: TGTGCCAGCAGCCAAGACAGGGTCTATGGCTACACCTTC. Translating gives CASSQDRVYGYTF.

The chain is built from TRBV16 and TRBJ2-2; 10 bases match TRBD1. After removal of 0 bases from V and 3 bases from J, the junction contained 7 bases not matched to a gene. This CDR3 comprises 18 residues. Per germline, CDR1 KGHSY and CDR2 FQNENV. The CDR3 DNA is TGTGCCAGCAGCCAATCTTCCCCCGGGACAGGGGACACCGGGGAGCTGTTTTTT. This translates into CASSQSSPGTGDTGELFF.

Points on this clone: Compared with germline, one end of the junction differs, possibly owing to a read error. CDR3 sequence: CASSLGTGNAEAFF. For the CDR3, the DNA is TGTGCCAGCAGCTTGGGGACAGGGAACGCTGAAGCTTTCTTT. The chain links TRBV7-9 to TRBJ1-1; TRBD1 aligns across 9 bases. The CDR3 sequence is 14 residues long. Germline assignment: CDR1 SEHNR and CDR2 FQNEAQ (reference sequence).

This chain connects TRBV6-6 to TRBJ1-6; tentative D call: TRBD1 (5 bases). Germline V gene data show CDR1 as MNHNY and CDR2 as SVGAGI (reference sequence). This CDR3 comprises 15 residues. V lost 5 bases and J 0 bases, leaving 8 bases between the germline ends. The CDR3 sequence is CASSGDSSYNSPLHF. The CDR3 nucleotides read TGTGCCAGCAGTGGCGACAGCTCCTATAATTCACCCCTCCACTTT.

The chain's CDR3 is CASSFFLGDEQFF. CDR3 coding DNA: TGTGCCAGCAGTTTTTTTCTCGGGGATGAGCAGTTCTTC. This rearrangement joins TRBV6-2 or TRBV6-3 to TRBJ2-1; a possible D gene is TRBD2 (5 bases). Per the germline V gene, CDR1 is MNHEY and CDR2 is SVGEGT. The V end was cut by 4 bases, the J end by 8 bases, with 12 bases between. This CDR3 is built from 13 residues.

This chain connects TRBV24-1 to TRBJ2-1; 11 nucleotides match TRBD1. The germline V gene has CDR1 KGHDR and CDR2 SFDVKD. This CDR3 contains 16 residues. V trimming: 8 bases; J trimming: 4 bases; junction bases outside the gene matches: 9. The CDR3 sequence: CATMGTGGDGYNEQFF. Here the CDR3 DNA reads TGTGCCACCATGGGGACAGGGGGAGATGGGTACAATGAGCAGTTCTTC.

V gene TRBV7-9 combines with J gene TRBJ2-6, with 7 bases identical to TRBD2. Unmatched junction bases numbered 8, after V lost 4 bases and J lost 2 bases. Per germline, CDR1 SEHNR and CDR2 FQNEAQ (reference sequence). This CDR3 has 17 residues. In nucleotides, the CDR3 is TGTGCCAGCAGCTCGGGAAGTGGGGGGGCTGGGGCCAACGTCCTGACTTTC. Amino acid sequence: CASSSGSGGAGANVLTF.

The chain is built from TRBV14 and TRBJ1-6, with D tentatively TRBD1 (5 bases). The V and J ends lost 4 bases and 3 bases respectively, with 10 bases between them. CDR1 is SGHDN, CDR2 FVKESK, per germline. The CDR3 has 15 residues. CDR3 region: CASSLDRLYNSPLHF. DNA of the CDR3: TGTGCCAGCAGCCTTGACAGACTCTATAATTCACCCCTCCACTTT.

The V and J genes are TRBV19 and TRBJ1-4, with TRBD1 as a possible D gene (6 bases). Germline CDR1 reads LNHDA; CDR2 reads SQIVND (reference sequence). Trimming removed 7 bases from V and 4 bases from J, with 13 bases in between. CDR3 size: 14 residues. The CDR3, as DNA: TGTGCCAGTACCCCGGGACACTTTAATGAAAAACTGTTTTTT. It specifies CASTPGHFNEKLFF.

DNA of the CDR3: TGCAGTGCTACCGCAGATGGCTACACCTTC. Amino acid sequence: CSATADGYTF. This rearrangement joins TRBV20-1 to TRBJ1-2; no clear D. Germline lookup yields CDR1 DFQATT and CDR2 SNEGSKA (reference sequence). CDR3 length equals 10 residues. The germline V and J ends were trimmed by 4 bases and 6 bases, with 6 bases remaining between them.

This clone showed up just once. The chain links TRBV24-1 to TRBJ2-3, with TRBD2 as a possible D gene (5 bases). Trimming pared 3 bases from V and 4 bases from J, leaving 10 bases between. CDR1 is KGHDR and CDR2 is SFDVKD in the germline V gene. The CDR3 runs to 14 residues. The CDR3 bases are TGTGCCACCAGTGATCCGACCGGGGCAGATACGCAGTATTTT. Translation: CATSDPTGADTQYF.

This chain joins TRBV18 and TRBJ2-2; no definite D call. CDR3 length: 14 residues. The V gene lost 1 base and the J gene lost 6 bases, with 9 bases spanning the gap. CDR1 and CDR2 from the germline V gene are KGHSH and LQKENI. DNA of the CDR3: TGTGCCAGCTCACCACGAGTAGATCCCGGGGAGCTGTTTTTT. Its translation is CASSPRVDPGELFF. Full variable domain (outside the CDR3, taken from reference TRBV18 and TRBJ2-2): NAGVMQNPRHLVRRRGQEARLRCSPMKGHSHVYWYRQLPEEGLKFMVYLQKENIIDESGMPKERFSAEFPKEGPSILRIQQVVRGDSAAYFCASSPRVDPGELFFGEGSRLTVL.

The chain carries TRBV5-1 and TRBJ2-1; 8 bases align to TRBD2. This CDR3 contains 16 residues. V trimming: 1 base; J trimming: 4 bases; junction bases outside the gene matches: 7. Germline values: CDR1 SGHRS, CDR2 YFSETQ. In DNA form, the CDR3 reads TGCGCCAGCAGCTTGAATGCAGCGGGAGAATACAATGAGCAGTTCTTC. Its protein product is CASSLNAAGEYNEQFF.

The chain links TRBV3-1 (or the pseudogene TRBV3-2) to TRBJ2-3, with 8 bases fitting TRBD2. This CDR3 contains 15 residues. J was trimmed by 1 base and V by 4 bases; bases with no gene match: 4. CDR1 and CDR2 from the germline V gene are LGHDT and YNNKEL (reference sequence). The CDR3: CASSRTSRGTDTQYF. The CDR3 coding sequence is TGTGCCAGCAGCCGGACTAGCCGAGGCACAGATACGCAGTATTTT.

The V gene is TRBV4-2, the J gene TRBJ2-1; D gene ambiguous. V shed 1 base and J shed 1 base, with 11 bases lying between them. This CDR3 comprises 16 residues. CDR1 and CDR2 from the germline V gene are LGHNA and YNFKEQ. The CDR3 bases are TGTGCCAGCAGCCAAGTAGGAGAGGATTCCTACAATGAGCAGTTCTTC. It translates to CASSQVGEDSYNEQFF.

This rearrangement joins TRBV11-3 to TRBJ2-3; TRBD2 might be the D (7 bases). The V gene's germline CDR1 is SGHNT and CDR2 YENEEA. This CDR3 comprises 13 residues. Trimming cost V 7 bases and J 7 bases, with 15 bases left between them. This chain's CDR3 is CASKGGLDNTQYF. The CDR3 DNA follows: TGTGCCAGCAAGGGGGGGCTAGATAATACGCAGTATTTT.

The chain recombines TRBV5-1 with TRBJ2-3; 10 nucleotides line up with TRBD2. CDR1 is SGHRS and CDR2 is YFSETQ in the germline V gene. The trim removed 4 bases at V and 3 bases at J, leaving 5 bases unmatched. The length of the CDR3 is 15 residues. This CDR3 is CASSPGLAETDTQYF. The CDR3 DNA follows: TGCGCCAGCAGCCCCGGACTAGCGGAAACAGATACGCAGTATTTT.

This chain uses TRBV7-2 with TRBJ2-7; 8 nucleotides align to TRBD1. The trim removed 5 bases at V and 3 bases at J, leaving 6 bases unmatched. This CDR3 contains 14 residues. CDR1 is SGHTA and CDR2 is FQGNSA in the germline V gene. CDR3 amino acids: CASSPRTGFYEQYF. The CDR3 nucleotides read TGTGCCAGCAGCCCACGGACAGGGTTCTACGAGCAGTACTTC.

V and J are TRBV6-5 and TRBJ1-1; tentative D call: TRBD1 (5 bases). Germline V gene sequence: CDR1 MNHEY, CDR2 SVGAGI. This CDR3 spans 15 amino acids. Trimming took off 8 bases at V and 0 bases at J, with 16 bases between the two ends. CDR3 sequence reads: CASRQGDYMNTEAFF. CDR3 sequence (DNA): TGTGCCAGCCGGCAGGGTGATTACATGAACACTGAAGCTTTCTTT.

The chain recombines TRBV28 with TRBJ1-3; no firm D call. Germline CDR1 reads MDHEN; CDR2 reads SYDVKM. Trimming removed 3 bases from V and 0 bases from J, with 9 bases in between. This CDR3 contains 15 residues. CDR3 loop: CASSFDGISGNTIYF. CDR3 nucleotides: TGTGCCAGCAGTTTTGACGGGATCTCTGGAAACACCATATATTTT. The full variable domain, rest sourced from reference TRBV28 and TRBJ1-3, is DVKVTQSSRYLVKRTGEKVFLECVQDMDHENMFWYRQDPGLGLRLIYFSYDVKMKEKGDIPEGYSVSREKKERFSLILESASTNQTSMYLCASSFDGISGNTIYFGEGSWLTVV.